This TCR beta chain came from a study of beta chain features in type 1 diabetes. This clone appeared a few times. No antigen is known for it. Findings and caveats of the study: Sequencing used cDNA, and cells with high TCR expression could therefore be over-represented. The naive, central memory and Treg TCRB repertoires looked more alike in patients than they did in healthy donors.

Since all of the isolated RNA was reverse transcribed, expressed TCRB transcripts were what got sequenced. Some clones are missing from TCRdb's copy, which holds only in-frame ones; the method was immunoSEQ multiplex PCR. The sample yields about 340,000 clones, roughly 8% seen once. Trimming stripped 7 bases from V and 4 bases from J, with 10 bases between. Germline V gene sequence: CDR1 MDHEN, CDR2 SYDVKM. This CDR3 is 12 amino acids long. The chain recombines TRBV28 with TRBJ2-5; D may be TRBD2 (5 bases). This receptor was taken from a young woman in good health. The sample was central memory CD4+ T cells from blood. CDR3 nucleotides: TGTGCCAGCATTGGGAGTGGAGAGACCCAGTACTTC. This gives the protein CASIGSGETQYF.